Given below is one T cell receptor beta chain in context. Carrying unique molecular identifiers, the cDNA also gained a universal primer site through template switching. TCRdb independently ran MiXCR on the 5' RACE reads; one entry per CDR3 protein. The table shows a few hundred thousand distinct CDR3 sequences, with 10% to 15% occurring only once. This CDR3 contains 12 residues. Germline V lookup: CDR1 MNHNY, CDR2 SVGAGI (reference sequence). V was cut by 7 bases and J by 6 bases, with 11 bases left in between. This sample stems from a study of identical twins. This sample also belongs to another study, concerning yellow fever vaccine responses in identical twins.

V is TRBV6-6 and J is TRBJ2-3; D remains ambiguous. Sample: memory (CD45RO+) T cells sorted from blood. This receptor was identified in a young woman in good health. The CDR3 DNA follows: TGTGCCAGCACTCCCCCGGGCGATACGCAGTATTTT. This codes for CASTPPGDTQYF.